This section outlines one T cell receptor beta chain sequence together with its context. Its antigen has not been determined. No per-base quality is available; no much larger clone lies one base away. This record belongs to a study of blood T cell repertoires in COVID-19 (TCRdb year 2020). Notes on the research overall: The collaborator samples originated in the United States, Italy and Spain and spanned the acute and convalescent phases of COVID-19. The material from the prospective study consisted of cDNA or gDNA derived from T cells, B-cell-depleted T cells, or PBMCs. Subjects who had been exposed to COVID-19, were actively infected with it, or had recovered from it provided the deeply sampled blood TCRbeta repertoires that made up the dataset. The repertoires were made available in a free public database intended to serve as a resource for research on the immune response to SARS-CoV-2. Samples were obtained from the ongoing ImmuneRACE study (first 160 participants) and from some 1,200 subjects provided by 6 global collaborators. Sample metadata almost always included a de-identified subject ID, COVID-19 status, age in years and sex. Where available, HLA class I and class II types were taken from metadata supplied by the sample provider and were not determined by assay-based typing. Here is what the overall study found, with its caveats: Clinical and demographic metadata were provided uncurated, with the amount varying by source and participant.

The CDR3 runs 14 amino acids, cysteine and phenylalanine included. CDR3 DNA is the only sequence kept; it has 42 bases, read in frame from the first base. Relative to germline, V is missing 0 bases and J is missing 8 bases, with 5 bases of the junction outside any gene match. Per the germline V gene, SGHTA is the CDR1 and FQGNSA is the CDR2. TCRbeta CDR3 regions were amplified from genomic DNA by means of the immunoSEQ Assay, a bias-controlled multiplex PCR. The original pipeline was this. Nucleated cell counts per sample were estimated from amplification of reference gene primers within the assay. To quantify the absolute abundance of each unique TCRbeta CDR3 rearrangement, sequence reads were collapsed and filtered. For each sample, productive Simpson clonality was calculated by taking the square root of Simpson's diversity index across productive rearrangements. TCRdb carries this immuneACCESS record with in-frame sequences only. Its versions omit some clonotypes, under half of them owing to an unresolved V gene in the studies checked, with the rest unexplained. V, J and clone size were drawn from that table, and D and trimming were deduced from the DNA. This sample comprises roughly 310,000 clones, approximately 90% of them detected only once. Approximately 4% of the sample is in the top ten clones.

Collaborating institutions collected whole blood in K2EDTA tubes following their own protocols. For TCRbeta analysis, collaborators shipped samples as frozen whole blood, isolated PBMCs, or DNA extracted from either of those sample types. Source material: peripheral blood. This chain joins TRBV7-2 to TRBJ1-2; 8 central nucleotides agree with TRBD1. This TCR came from a woman in her 50s with active or convalescent COVID-19. The CDR3 region reads CASSLADREGGYTF. The bases read TGTGCCAGCAGCTTAGCGGACAGGGAGGGAGGCTACACCTTC.